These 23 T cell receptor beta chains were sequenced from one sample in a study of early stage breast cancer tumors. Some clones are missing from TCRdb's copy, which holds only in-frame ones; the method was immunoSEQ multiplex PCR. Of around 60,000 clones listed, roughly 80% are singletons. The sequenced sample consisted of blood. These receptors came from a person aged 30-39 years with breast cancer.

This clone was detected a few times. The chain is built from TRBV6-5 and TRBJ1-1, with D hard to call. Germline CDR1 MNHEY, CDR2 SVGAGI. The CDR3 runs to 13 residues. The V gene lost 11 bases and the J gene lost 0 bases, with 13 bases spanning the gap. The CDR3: CAARRTMNTEAFF. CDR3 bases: TGTGCCGCGCGACGGACCATGAACACTGAAGCTTTCTTT.

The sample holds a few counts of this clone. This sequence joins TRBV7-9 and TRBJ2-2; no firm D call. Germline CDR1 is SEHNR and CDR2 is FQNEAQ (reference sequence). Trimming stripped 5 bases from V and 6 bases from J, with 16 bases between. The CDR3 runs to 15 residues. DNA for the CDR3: TGTGCCAGCAGCGCCCGTTACGCCCCGGCCGGGGAGCTGTTTTTT. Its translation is CASSARYAPAGELFF.

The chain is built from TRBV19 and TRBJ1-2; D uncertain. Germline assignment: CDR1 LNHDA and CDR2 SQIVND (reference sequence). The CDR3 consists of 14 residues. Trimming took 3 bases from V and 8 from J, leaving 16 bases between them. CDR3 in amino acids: CASSIPGLLLGYTF. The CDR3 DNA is TGTGCCAGTAGTATCCCCGGCTTGCTGCTGGGCTACACCTTC.

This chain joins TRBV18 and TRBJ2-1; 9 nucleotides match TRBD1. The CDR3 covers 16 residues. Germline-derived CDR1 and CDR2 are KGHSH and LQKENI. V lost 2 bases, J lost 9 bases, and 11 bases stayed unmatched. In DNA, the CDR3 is TGTGCCAGCTCACCAAATCCCGGGACAGGGACGGGTGAGCAGTTCTTC. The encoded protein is CASSPNPGTGTGEQFF. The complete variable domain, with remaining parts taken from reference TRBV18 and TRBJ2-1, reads NAGVMQNPRHLVRRRGQEARLRCSPMKGHSHVYWYRQLPEEGLKFMVYLQKENIIDESGMPKERFSAEFPKEGPSILRIQQVVRGDSAAYFCASSPNPGTGTGEQFFGPGTRLTVL.

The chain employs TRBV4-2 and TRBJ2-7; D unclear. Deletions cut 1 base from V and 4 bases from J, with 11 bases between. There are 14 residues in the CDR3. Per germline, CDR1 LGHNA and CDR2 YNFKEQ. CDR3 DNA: TGTGCCAGCAGCCAAGGTACGGAAGGATACGAGCAGTACTTC. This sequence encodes CASSQGTEGYEQYF.

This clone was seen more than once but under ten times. DNA for the CDR3: TGTGCCAGTGGGGTGCATAGCAATCAGCCCCAGCATTTT. As protein: CASGVHSNQPQHF. The chain carries TRBV19 and TRBJ1-5; D is undetermined. Trimming shortened V by 8 bases and J by 0 bases, and 8 bases separated the two germline ends. This CDR3 is 13 amino acids long. Germline CDR1 and CDR2: LNHDA and SQIVND (reference sequence).

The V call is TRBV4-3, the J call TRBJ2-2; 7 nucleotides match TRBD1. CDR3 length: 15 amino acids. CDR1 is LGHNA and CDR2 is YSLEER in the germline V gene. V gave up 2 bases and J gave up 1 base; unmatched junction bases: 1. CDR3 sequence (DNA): TGCGCCAGCAGCCAAAGGACAGGGAACACCGGGGAGCTGTTTTTT. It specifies CASSQRTGNTGELFF.

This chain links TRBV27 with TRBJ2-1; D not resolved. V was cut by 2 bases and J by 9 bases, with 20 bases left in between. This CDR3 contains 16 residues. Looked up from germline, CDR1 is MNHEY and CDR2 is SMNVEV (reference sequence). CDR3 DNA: TGTGCCAGCAGTTTAGTCCGACCCAGTTATATGGGTGAGCAGTTCTTC. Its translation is CASSLVRPSYMGEQFF.

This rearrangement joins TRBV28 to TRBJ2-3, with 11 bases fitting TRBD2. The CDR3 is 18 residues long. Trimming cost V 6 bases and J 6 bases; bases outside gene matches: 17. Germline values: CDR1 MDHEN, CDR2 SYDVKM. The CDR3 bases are TGTGCCAGCAGCCAATCTACGCTGGGGACTAGCGGATTCGATACGCAGTATTTT. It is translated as CASSQSTLGTSGFDTQYF.

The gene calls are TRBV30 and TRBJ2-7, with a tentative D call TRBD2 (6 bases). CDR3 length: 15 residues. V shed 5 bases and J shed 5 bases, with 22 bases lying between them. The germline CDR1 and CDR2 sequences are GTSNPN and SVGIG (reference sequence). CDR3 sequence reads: CAWAWSHSGGDEQYF. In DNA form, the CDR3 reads TGTGCCTGGGCCTGGAGTCATAGCGGAGGGGACGAGCAGTACTTC.

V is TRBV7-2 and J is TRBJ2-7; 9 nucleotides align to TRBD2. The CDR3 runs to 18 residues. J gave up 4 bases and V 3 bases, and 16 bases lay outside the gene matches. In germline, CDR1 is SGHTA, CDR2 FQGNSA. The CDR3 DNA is TGTGCCAGCAGCTTTAGCGGGGGAAGCGGGAGCGTTGGTTACGAGCAGTACTTC. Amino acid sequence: CASSFSGGSGSVGYEQYF.

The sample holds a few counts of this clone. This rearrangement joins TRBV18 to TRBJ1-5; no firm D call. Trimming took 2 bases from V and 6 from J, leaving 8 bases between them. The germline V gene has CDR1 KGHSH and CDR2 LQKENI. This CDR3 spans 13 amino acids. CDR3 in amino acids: CASSPGSSQPQHF. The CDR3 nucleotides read TGTGCCAGCTCACCAGGGTCGAGTCAGCCCCAGCATTTT.

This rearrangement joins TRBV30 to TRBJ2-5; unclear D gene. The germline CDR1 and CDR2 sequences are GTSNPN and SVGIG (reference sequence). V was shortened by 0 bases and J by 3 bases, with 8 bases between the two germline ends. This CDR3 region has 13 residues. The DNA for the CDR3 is TGTGCCTGGAGTGTTGGTAATAAAGAGACCCAGTACTTC. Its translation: CAWSVGNKETQYF.

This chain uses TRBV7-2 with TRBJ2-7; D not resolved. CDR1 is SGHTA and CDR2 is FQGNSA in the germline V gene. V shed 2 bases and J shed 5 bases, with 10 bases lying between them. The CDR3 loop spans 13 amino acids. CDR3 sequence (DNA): TGTGCCAGCAGCTTAACGCGGTCCCACGAGCAGTACTTC. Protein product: CASSLTRSHEQYF.

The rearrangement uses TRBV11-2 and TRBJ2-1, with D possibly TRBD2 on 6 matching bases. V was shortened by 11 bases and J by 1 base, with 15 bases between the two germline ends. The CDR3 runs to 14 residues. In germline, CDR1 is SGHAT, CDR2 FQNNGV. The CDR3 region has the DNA TGTGCCGGGTCCGGGACTTATTCCTACAATGAGCAGTTCTTC. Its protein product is CAGSGTYSYNEQFF.

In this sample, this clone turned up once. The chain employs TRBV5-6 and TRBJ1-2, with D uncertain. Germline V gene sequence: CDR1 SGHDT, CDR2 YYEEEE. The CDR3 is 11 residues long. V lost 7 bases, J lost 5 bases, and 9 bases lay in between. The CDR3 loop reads CASSLSYGYTF. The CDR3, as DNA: TGTGCCAGCTCCCTCAGTTATGGCTACACCTTC.

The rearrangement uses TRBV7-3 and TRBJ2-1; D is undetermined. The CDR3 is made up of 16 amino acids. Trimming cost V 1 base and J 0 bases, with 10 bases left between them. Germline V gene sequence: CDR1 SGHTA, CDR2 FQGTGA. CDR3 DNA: TGTGCCAGCAGCTTAAAGCCCGAGAGCTCCTACAATGAGCAGTTCTTC. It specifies CASSLKPESSYNEQFF.

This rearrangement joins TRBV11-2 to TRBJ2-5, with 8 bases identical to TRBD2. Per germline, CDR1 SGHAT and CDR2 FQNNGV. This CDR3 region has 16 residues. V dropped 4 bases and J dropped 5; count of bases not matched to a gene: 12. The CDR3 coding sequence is TGTGCCAGCAGCTCCTCGAGCGGGGGAGGGTTGGAGACCCAGTACTTC. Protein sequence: CASSSSSGGGLETQYF.

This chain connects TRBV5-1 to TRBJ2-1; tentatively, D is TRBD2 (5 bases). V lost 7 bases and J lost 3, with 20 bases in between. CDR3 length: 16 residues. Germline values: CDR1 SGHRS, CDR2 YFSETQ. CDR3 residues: CASQSSRLADYNEQFF. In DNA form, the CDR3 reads TGCGCCAGCCAATCCTCTCGGCTAGCCGACTACAATGAGCAGTTCTTC.

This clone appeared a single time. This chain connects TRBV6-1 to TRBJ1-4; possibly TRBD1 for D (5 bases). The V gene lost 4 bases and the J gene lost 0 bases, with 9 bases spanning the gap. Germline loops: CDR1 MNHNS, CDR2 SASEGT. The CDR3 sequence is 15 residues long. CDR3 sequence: CASSGYRTTNEKLFF. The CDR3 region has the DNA TGTGCCAGCAGTGGATACAGGACAACTAATGAAAAACTGTTTTTT.

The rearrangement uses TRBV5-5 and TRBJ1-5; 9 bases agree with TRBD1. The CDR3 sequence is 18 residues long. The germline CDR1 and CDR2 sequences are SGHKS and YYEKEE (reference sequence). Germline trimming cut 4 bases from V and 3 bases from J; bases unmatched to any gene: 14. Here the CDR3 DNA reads TGTGCCAGCAGCCCCGTATGGGACAGGGCAGGATTCAATCAGCCCCAGCATTTT. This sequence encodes CASSPVWDRAGFNQPQHF. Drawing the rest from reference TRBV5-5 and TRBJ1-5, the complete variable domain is DAGVTQSPTHLIKTRGQQVTLRCSPISGHKSVSWYQQVLGQGPQFIFQYYEKEERGRGNFPDRFSARQFPNYSSELNVNALLLGDSALYLCASSPVWDRAGFNQPQHFGDGTRLSIL.

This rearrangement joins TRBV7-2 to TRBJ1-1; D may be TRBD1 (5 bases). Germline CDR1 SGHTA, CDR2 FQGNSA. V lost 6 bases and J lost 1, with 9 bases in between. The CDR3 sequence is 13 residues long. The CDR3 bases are TGTGCCAGCAGATTTACAGGGAACACTGAAGCTTTCTTT. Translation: CASRFTGNTEAFF.

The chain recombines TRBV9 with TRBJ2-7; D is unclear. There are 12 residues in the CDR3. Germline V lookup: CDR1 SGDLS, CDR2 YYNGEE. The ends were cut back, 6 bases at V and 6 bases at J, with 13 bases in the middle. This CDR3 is CASTSASGEQYF. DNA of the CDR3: TGTGCCAGCACCTCCGCTAGTGGCGAGCAGTACTTC. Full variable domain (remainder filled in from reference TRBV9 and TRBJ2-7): DSGVTQTPKHLITATGQRVTLRCSPRSGDLSVYWYQQSLDQGLQFLIQYYNGEERAKGNILERFSAQQFPDLHSELNLSSLELGDSALYFCASTSASGEQYFGPGTRLTVT.